The 20 T cell receptor beta chains listed next were all sequenced from one sample in a study of T cell responses to AZD1222 COVID-19 vaccine. TCRdb keeps only in-frame clones here, not all; method: immunoSEQ multiplex PCR. The table lists 80,000 to 95,000 clones, 90% of them singletons, with less than 5.5% in the top ten. This specimen was peripheral blood, taken 28 days after the second AZD1222 dose. These receptors were collected from an adult who received the AZD1222 COVID-19 vaccine.

The gene calls are TRBV20-1 and TRBJ2-1; D is uncertain. The CDR3 extends over 12 amino acids. Germline V CDR1 and CDR2: DFQATT, SNEGSKA (reference sequence). Trimming left V 3 bases short and J 5 bases short, with 8 bases between. The CDR3 sequence: CSASKTNNEQFF. In nucleotides, the CDR3 is TGCAGTGCTAGTAAAACCAACAATGAGCAGTTCTTC.

The chain employs TRBV12-3 or TRBV12-4 and TRBJ2-7; 7 nucleotides agree with TRBD2. Trimming at V came to 5 bases and at J to 4 bases, leaving 2 bases not matched to a gene. This CDR3 contains 12 residues. CDR3 sequence reads: CASSRTSYEQYF. Here the CDR3 DNA reads TGTGCCAGCAGTCGGACTAGTTACGAGCAGTACTTC.

The J gene is TRBJ1-5, the V gene TRBV9; 10 nucleotides match TRBD1. This CDR3 is 14 amino acids long. Trimming removed 3 bases from V and 8 bases from J; junction bases left unmatched: 5. Germline CDR1 reads SGDLS; CDR2 reads YYNGEE. The CDR3 DNA is TGTGCCAGCAGCGAGACAGGGGGCGTGGAGCCCCAGCATTTT. Its translation: CASSETGGVEPQHF.

This CDR3 is CASSSPPGYYNSPLHF. Here the CDR3 DNA reads TGTGCCAGCAGCTCCCCCCCCGGGTATTATAATTCACCCCTCCACTTT. The chain uses TRBV9 and TRBJ1-6, with D hard to call. Trimming stripped 4 bases from V and 4 bases from J, with 15 bases between. The CDR3 has 16 residues. Germline CDR1 and CDR2: SGDLS and YYNGEE.

This clone is a singleton in its sample. The chain is built from TRBV3-1 (or the pseudogene TRBV3-2) and TRBJ1-4; 7 bases line up with TRBD1. V lost 1 base, J lost 4 bases, and 0 bases stayed unmatched. The germline gives CDR1 LGHDT, CDR2 YNNKEL (reference sequence). This CDR3 contains 14 residues. CDR3 nucleotides: TGTGCCAGCAGCCAAGGACAGGGTAATGAAAAACTGTTTTTT. It specifies CASSQGQGNEKLFF.

This chain links TRBV15 with TRBJ1-2; D gene ambiguous. Trimming took off 0 bases at V and 2 bases at J, with 13 bases between the two ends. Germline V gene data show CDR1 as LNHNV and CDR2 as YYDKDF (reference sequence). The CDR3 has 16 residues. The CDR3, as DNA: TGTGCCACCAGCAGAGATAGAATGGTGGGGAACTATGGCTACACCTTC. This translates into CATSRDRMVGNYGYTF. Filled out from reference TRBV15 and TRBJ1-2, the complete variable domain reads DAMVIQNPRYQVTQFGKPVTLSCSQTLNHNVMYWYQQKSSQAPKLLFHYYDKDFNNEADTPDNFQSRRPNTSFCFLDIRSPGLGDTAMYLCATSRDRMVGNYGYTFGSGTRLTVV.

This chain uses TRBV2 with TRBJ2-7; TRBD1 is a possible D gene (7 bases). The CDR3 is 14 residues long. Deletions cut 11 bases from V and 2 bases from J, with 19 bases between. CDR1 is SNHLY and CDR2 is FYNNEI in the germline V gene. The CDR3 bases are TGTGCCGCAAGGGTTTCAGGGGGGACCTACGAGCAGTACTTC. Translating gives CAARVSGGTYEQYF.

The chain recombines TRBV2 with TRBJ1-1; 9 nucleotides agree with TRBD1. V dropped 2 bases and J dropped 6; count of bases not matched to a gene: 7. The CDR3 totals 15 residues. The germline gives CDR1 SNHLY, CDR2 FYNNEI. CDR3 nucleotide sequence: TGTGCCAGCAGTGAAAGGGGGGACAGGGACGCTGAAGCTTTCTTT. The encoded protein is CASSERGDRDAEAFF.

In this sample, this clone turned up a few times. The chain uses TRBV5-5 and TRBJ1-4; D not resolved. Germline lookup yields CDR1 SGHKS and CDR2 YYEKEE (reference sequence). V was shortened by 0 bases and J by 0 bases, with 6 bases between the two germline ends. CDR3 length equals 15 residues. CDR3: CASSLGFATNEKLFF. The CDR3 nucleotides read TGTGCCAGCAGCTTGGGGTTTGCAACTAATGAAAAACTGTTTTTT.

The rearrangement joins TRBV28 to TRBJ1-1; no clear D gene. Germline CDR1 MDHEN, CDR2 SYDVKM. V lost 7 bases, J lost 5 bases, and 14 bases lay in between. The CDR3 runs to 13 residues. CDR3: CASKNYLRTEAFF. The CDR3 DNA reads as TGTGCCAGCAAAAACTACTTAAGGACTGAAGCTTTCTTT.

V is TRBV5-1 and J is TRBJ2-7; TRBD2 agrees at 15 bases. Germline V CDR1 and CDR2: SGHRS, YFSETQ. V shed 3 bases, J shed 2 bases, and the junction held 3 bases outside the gene matches. The CDR3 spans 16 residues. DNA for the CDR3: TGCGCCAGCAGCTCTAGGACTAGCGGGGGGGCCTACGAGCAGTACTTC. It translates to CASSSRTSGGAYEQYF.

Only a few counts were recorded for this clone. The chain links TRBV4-1 to TRBJ1-1; tentative D call: TRBD1 (5 bases). The germline CDR1 and CDR2 sequences are MGHRA and YSYEKL. This CDR3 has 13 residues. The germline V and J ends were trimmed by 0 bases and 11 bases, with 13 bases remaining between them. CDR3 protein: CASSQDLRERAFF. CDR3 DNA: TGCGCCAGCAGCCAAGATCTCAGGGAGCGCGCTTTCTTT.

In its sample, this clone was seen once. The chain couples TRBV2 to TRBJ1-1, with D unresolved. The V and J ends lost 6 bases and 0 bases respectively, with 8 bases between them. Germline lookup yields CDR1 SNHLY and CDR2 FYNNEI. The CDR3 contains 13 residues. The CDR3 DNA follows: TGTGCCAGCAGAGGCACCGTGAACACTGAAGCTTTCTTT. It is translated as CASRGTVNTEAFF.

The chain joins TRBV19 to TRBJ1-2; tentative D call: TRBD1 (5 bases). Deletions cut 2 bases from V and 2 bases from J, with 12 bases between. Germline V gene sequence: CDR1 LNHDA, CDR2 SQIVND (reference sequence). The CDR3 has 15 residues. The CDR3 here is CASSISDGGNYGYTF. Here the CDR3 DNA reads TGTGCCAGTAGTATAAGCGACGGGGGAAACTATGGCTACACCTTC.

The rearrangement uses TRBV19 and TRBJ1-5, with D tentatively TRBD1 (5 bases). The germline V gene has CDR1 LNHDA and CDR2 SQIVND (reference sequence). The CDR3 is 15 amino acids. V was clipped by 6 bases and J by 2 bases, with 14 bases between them. CDR3 bases: TGTGCCAGTAGCCCGGACACGGGAGGCAATCAGCCCCAGCATTTT. Translating gives CASSPDTGGNQPQHF.

A single count supports this clone. The genes are TRBV18 and TRBJ1-2, with 8 bases fitting TRBD1. The CDR3 consists of 15 residues. V lost 0 bases, J lost 8 bases, and 8 bases stayed unmatched. The germline V gene has CDR1 KGHSH and CDR2 LQKENI. The CDR3 bases are TGTGCCAGCTCACCACCCGACAGGGGAGGCGGCGGCTACACCTTC. Its translation is CASSPPDRGGGGYTF.

The genes are TRBV27 and TRBJ1-2, with D perhaps TRBD1 (5 bases). Trimming removed 2 bases from V and 2 bases from J, with 9 bases in between. The germline CDR1 and CDR2 sequences are MNHEY and SMNVEV (reference sequence). CDR3 length equals 14 residues. The CDR3 coding sequence is TGTGCCAGCAGTTTACTCCGGACAAACTATGGCTACACCTTC. It yields the protein CASSLLRTNYGYTF.

This chain joins TRBV5-4 and TRBJ1-5, with a weak D call TRBD1 (6 bases). The CDR3 runs 15 residues. Looked up from germline, CDR1 is SGHNT and CDR2 is YYREEE (reference sequence). V was trimmed by 4 bases and J by 2 bases, leaving 13 bases between them. Here the CDR3 DNA reads TGTGCCAGCAGCATTACGGGGGCCGGCAATCAGCCCCAGCATTTT. Its protein product is CASSITGAGNQPQHF.

The rearrangement joins TRBV7-2 to TRBJ1-5; TRBD1 matches 9 bases. CDR1 SGHTA and CDR2 FQGNSA come from the germline V gene. The V and J ends lost 4 bases and 6 bases, in that order; junction bases with no gene match: 4. There are 14 residues in the CDR3. Here the CDR3 reads CASSSDRGIQPQHF. DNA for the CDR3: TGTGCCAGCAGCTCGGACAGGGGTATTCAGCCCCAGCATTTT.

This clone was counted once. This chain connects TRBV5-4 to TRBJ1-2, with 7 positions matching TRBD1. The ends lost 4 bases at V and 9 bases at J; junction bases unmatched: 12. Looked up from germline, CDR1 is SGHNT and CDR2 is YYREEE (reference sequence). This CDR3 has 14 residues. DNA for the CDR3: TGTGCCAGCAGCCCCCAACCTTGGACAGGAAGCTACACCTTC. It codes for CASSPQPWTGSYTF.